Below, one T cell receptor beta chain is given with its context. Its antigen remains undetermined. A much larger clone is a single base away; this may be a read error. The data were taken from a study of T-cell reconstitution after alpha-beta-depleted transplantation in children (dated by TCRdb to the mid-2010s). Concerning the study at large: Using TCR repertoire profiling, the study quantitatively followed how T-cell immune reconstitution unfolded in children after TCRalphabeta/CD19-depleted allogeneic hematopoietic cell transplantation. Study-level results and caveats: Apparently early alphabetaT-cell count recovery about two months after transplant reportedly relied on only several hundred rapidly expanded clones derived from non-depleted graft cells. Over the following months the frequencies of hyperexpanded clones went down, and after one year T-cell counts and TCRbeta diversity were mostly credited to newly produced T cells. In some patients, the high TCRbeta diversity seen at day 60 was put down to recipient T cells and intrathymic progenitors that had survived conditioning.

The treatment or condition label of this sample denotes: allogeneic hematopoietic cell transplantation with graft depleted of TCRalphabeta T cells and CD19 B cells. TCRalphabeta/CD19-depleted allogeneic hematopoietic cell grafts were given to the transplant recipients, all of whom were children. Receptors were amplified or captured by PCR. The sequencing machine was an Illumina HiSeq 2500. TCR libraries were prepared with molecular barcoding, using unique molecular identifiers to normalize TCRbeta repertoire quantification. The public sequencing data were trimmed at Q25 with fastp and processed into clonotypes with MiXCR by TCRdb, which kept only in-frame beta chains. Here each entry gathers all rows of one CDR3 protein and keeps the most common genes and DNA. The sample profile shows around 440,000 distinct CDR3 sequences; 15% to 20% of them were found once. Less than 30% of the sample goes to the ten largest clones.

The clonotype originates from a boy in the first two years of life who had a stem cell transplant for Wiskott-Aldrich syndrome, so the T cells may come from the graft donor. The sequences come from PBMCs, mostly from graft donor cells, collected 360 days after TCRalphabeta/CD19-depleted stem cell transplant.

The DNA sequence reads TGTGCCAGCAGCTTAGCAACTAGCACAGATACGCAGTATTTT. Its protein product is CASSLATSTDTQYF. The receptor chain draws on TRBV7-2 and TRBJ2-3, with the identity of the D gene unclear. V sheds 0 bases and J sheds 0 bases, leaving 4 bases between their ends. Per the germline V gene, SGHTA is the CDR1 and FQGNSA is the CDR2. The CDR3 goes from the cysteine to the phenylalanine over 14 residues. Only the CDR3 part of the read is kept: 42 bases, read in frame from the first base.